This record looks at one TCR beta chain sequence and its context. Between the trimmed V and J ends, which lost 10 bases and 10 bases, there was a span of 11 bases. The CDR3 has 11 residues. CDR1 MNHEY and CDR2 SVGAGI come from the germline V gene. The data were produced by immunoSEQ multiplex PCR, yet TCRdb's version contains in-frame clones alone and is incomplete. The table lists approximately 94,000 clones, more than 75% of them singletons. The data are from a study of blood T cell repertoires in COVID-19. Sequenced material: peripheral blood. The chain recombines TRBV6-5 with TRBJ1-6, with D tentatively TRBD1 (5 bases). This TCR was recovered from a woman of 80 years or more with active COVID-19. CDR3: CATGGESPLHF. The CDR3 DNA sequence: TGTGCCACGGGGGGAGAATCACCCCTCCACTTT.